The 29 T cell receptor beta chains reported below all come from one sample, sequenced in a study of blood T cell repertoires in COVID-19. The assay was immunoSEQ multiplex PCR, and TCRdb's table has in-frame clones only and misses some. Of about 33,000 clones listed, under 85% are singletons. The specimen was peripheral blood. Receptor source: an elderly man with acute or convalescent COVID-19.

This clone was recorded a few times. This chain links TRBV19 with TRBJ1-1; 8 bases fit TRBD1. CDR1 LNHDA and CDR2 SQIVND come from the germline V gene (reference sequence). The CDR3 contains 13 residues. With V trimmed by 6 bases and J by 10 bases, 10 bases remained unmatched. The CDR3 loop reads CASRGQANRRAFF. CDR3 nucleotides: TGTGCCAGTAGGGGACAGGCCAACAGGAGAGCTTTCTTT.

The chain recombines TRBV7-2 with TRBJ1-2; D is unresolved. This CDR3 is 11 amino acids long. Trimming pared 1 base from V and 8 bases from J, leaving 5 bases between. CDR1 and CDR2 from the germline V gene are SGHTA and FQGNSA. CDR3 sequence (DNA): TGTGCCAGCAGCTTAGTGAGGGGCTACACCTTC. Translated, it gives CASSLVRGYTF.

V usage is TRBV6-2 or TRBV6-3 and J usage is TRBJ2-5; D is possibly TRBD2 (5 bases). Trimming shortened V by 5 bases and J by 4 bases, and 5 bases separated the two germline ends. The CDR3 runs 11 residues. The germline CDR1 and CDR2 sequences are MNHEY and SVGEGT. The CDR3 DNA is TGTGCCAGCAGTGAGGGAGAGACCCAGTACTTC. It yields the protein CASSEGETQYF.

The chain is built from TRBV9 and TRBJ2-2; 8 nucleotides match TRBD1. V lost 0 bases to trimming and J lost 1 base; unmatched junction nucleotides: 5. Germline V gives CDR1 SGDLS, CDR2 YYNGEE. The CDR3 loop spans 17 amino acids. CDR3 sequence reads: CASSVAKDRGNTGELFF. The CDR3 DNA follows: TGTGCCAGCAGCGTAGCTAAAGACAGGGGGAACACCGGGGAGCTGTTTTTT.

This clone was recorded only once. J is TRBJ2-1 and V is TRBV7-8; TRBD2 might be the D (5 bases). V lost 6 bases and J 4 bases, leaving 10 bases between the germline ends. The germline V gene encodes CDR1 SGHVS and CDR2 FQNEAQ. The CDR3 covers 13 residues. The CDR3 DNA is TGTGCCAGCAGGGATGGCGGGTACAATGAGCAGTTCTTC. Amino acids: CASRDGGYNEQFF.

The V call is TRBV19, the J call TRBJ2-5; tentatively, D is TRBD2 (6 bases). The CDR3 contains 14 residues. In germline, CDR1 is LNHDA, CDR2 SQIVND (reference sequence). V was shortened by 5 bases and J by 5 bases, with 15 bases between the two germline ends. CDR3 in DNA: TGTGCCAGTAGTTCGGGACTCCTCCTGGAGACCCAGTACTTC. It encodes CASSSGLLLETQYF.

The V and J genes are TRBV7-9 and TRBJ2-1, with D possibly being TRBD2 (6 bases). The CDR3 totals 16 residues. The V end lost 0 bases, the J end lost 8 bases, and 17 bases lay between the germline ends. Looked up from germline, CDR1 is SEHNR and CDR2 is FQNEAQ (reference sequence). CDR3 loop: CASSLALRSPGDEQFF. CDR3 DNA sequence: TGTGCCAGCAGCTTAGCGTTGCGGTCCCCGGGGGATGAGCAGTTCTTC.

This clone is medium-sized in the sample. The V and J genes are TRBV20-1 and TRBJ2-1, with 9 bases fitting TRBD2. This CDR3 is 13 amino acids long. Trimming cost V 3 bases and J 10 bases; bases outside gene matches: 7. Germline V gene lookup returns CDR1 DFQATT and CDR2 SNEGSKA (reference sequence). CDR3 protein: CSASIAGVGEQFF. CDR3 sequence (DNA): TGCAGTGCTAGTATAGCGGGGGTAGGGGAGCAGTTCTTC.

V is TRBV5-4 and J is TRBJ2-1; 11 nucleotides agree with TRBD1. V gave up 0 bases and J gave up 7 bases; unmatched junction bases: 6. This CDR3 is built from 16 residues. CDR1 SGHNT and CDR2 YYREEE come from the germline V gene (reference sequence). CDR3 residues: CASSLGTGGAFNEQFF. CDR3 nucleotide sequence: TGTGCCAGCAGCTTGGGGACAGGGGGCGCCTTTAATGAGCAGTTCTTC.

This clone turned up a few times. The chain recombines TRBV4-1 with TRBJ1-4; 8 bases are a match to TRBD1. The CDR3 extends over 16 amino acids. V shed 0 bases, J shed 3 bases, and the junction held 3 bases outside the gene matches. Germline V lookup: CDR1 MGHRA, CDR2 YSYEKL. DNA of the CDR3: TGCGCCAGCAGCCAAGATCGGGGACAGGCTAATGAAAAACTGTTTTTT. It specifies CASSQDRGQANEKLFF.

The gene calls are TRBV5-1 and TRBJ2-5, with 8 bases matching TRBD1. The CDR3 has 16 residues. With V trimmed by 2 bases and J by 3 bases, 9 bases remained unmatched. Germline loops: CDR1 SGHRS, CDR2 YFSETQ. The CDR3 DNA reads as TGCGCCAGCAGCTTAGACAGGGGTCCCTCGGAAGAGACCCAGTACTTC. This codes for CASSLDRGPSEETQYF.

V gene TRBV9 combines with J gene TRBJ2-3; 7 nucleotides agree with TRBD2. CDR3 size: 15 residues. Germline CDR1 SGDLS, CDR2 YYNGEE. V gave up 4 bases and J gave up 1 base; unmatched junction bases: 6. CDR3 in amino acids: CASSSGGGGTDTQYF. The CDR3 region has the DNA TGTGCCAGCAGCAGTGGGGGGGGAGGCACAGATACGCAGTATTTT.

CDR3 DNA sequence: TGTGCCAGCAGATTCGACAGGGGAACCGATGAGCAGTTCTTC. Encoded protein: CASRFDRGTDEQFF. The gene calls are TRBV11-2 and TRBJ2-1; TRBD1 aligns across 8 bases. The CDR3 runs to 14 residues. Germline CDR1 and CDR2: SGHAT and FQNNGV. The V gene end was trimmed by 6 bases and the J gene end by 8 bases; junction bases not matched to a gene: 9.

The chain employs TRBV7-3 and TRBJ2-7, with D unresolved. Per the germline V gene, CDR1 is SGHTA and CDR2 is FQGTGA. The ends were cut back, 5 bases at V and 3 bases at J, with 11 bases in the middle. CDR3 length: 13 residues. The CDR3 nucleotides are TGTGCCAGCAGCCCAAAGACTGGCTACGAGCAGTACTTC. Its translation: CASSPKTGYEQYF.

The V and J genes are TRBV7-9 and TRBJ2-7, with 8 positions matching TRBD1. Trimming removed 5 bases from V and 3 bases from J; junction bases left unmatched: 9. The CDR3 is 15 residues long. Germline V gene sequence: CDR1 SEHNR, CDR2 FQNEAQ (reference sequence). The CDR3 sequence: CASSTRTGSGYEQYF. The CDR3 DNA is TGTGCCAGCAGCACAAGGACAGGGTCGGGCTACGAGCAGTACTTC.

This chain joins TRBV2 and TRBJ2-1, with TRBD1 identical over 11 bases. With V trimmed by 5 bases and J by 3 bases, 3 bases remained unmatched. CDR1 is SNHLY, CDR2 FYNNEI, per germline. CDR3 length: 15 residues. The CDR3 nucleotides are TGTGCCAGCAGTTCCGGGACAGGGGGCTACAATGAGCAGTTCTTC. Its translation: CASSSGTGGYNEQFF. Supplemented by reference TRBV2 and TRBJ2-1, the full variable domain reads EPEVTQTPSHQVTQMGQEVILRCVPISNHLYFYWYRQILGQKVEFLVSFYNNEISEKSEIFDDQFSVERPDGSNFTLKIRSTKLEDSAMYFCASSSGTGGYNEQFFGPGTRLTVL.

This clone was picked up a small number of times. The chain has TRBV13 and TRBJ2-5; D might be TRBD2 (7 bases). Trimming took off 8 bases at V and 5 bases at J, with 21 bases between the two ends. There are 15 residues in the CDR3. Germline V lookup: CDR1 PRHDT, CDR2 FYEKMQ (reference sequence). In nucleotides, the CDR3 is TGTGCCAGCCACCTCCGACGGGGGGCGGGTGAGACCCAGTACTTC. As protein: CASHLRRGAGETQYF.

The gene calls are TRBV11-2 and TRBJ2-1; the match to TRBD2 covers 12 bases. The CDR3 loop spans 18 amino acids. J was trimmed by 7 bases and V by 1 base; bases with no gene match: 11. Per the germline V gene, CDR1 is SGHAT and CDR2 is FQNNGV. CDR3 sequence reads: CASSLGPSGGASWNEQFF. The CDR3 DNA sequence: TGTGCCAGCAGCTTAGGGCCTAGCGGGGGGGCCTCTTGGAATGAGCAGTTCTTC.

The chain links TRBV3-1 (or the pseudogene TRBV3-2) to TRBJ1-6; 9 nucleotides match TRBD1. Trimming cost V 4 bases and J 8 bases; bases outside gene matches: 6. The CDR3 is made up of 15 amino acids. Germline CDR1 is LGHDT and CDR2 is YNNKEL (reference sequence). The CDR3 sequence is CASSPQWTGDSPLHF. The CDR3, as DNA: TGTGCCAGCAGCCCACAGTGGACAGGGGATTCACCCCTCCACTTT.

V is TRBV18 and J is TRBJ2-3; unclear D gene. The CDR3 runs to 14 residues. Germline V gene sequence: CDR1 KGHSH, CDR2 LQKENI. V lost 3 bases, J lost 10 bases, and 17 bases lay in between. CDR3 protein: CASSPALEREAQYF. In DNA, the CDR3 is TGTGCCAGCTCACCGGCTTTAGAGCGAGAGGCGCAGTATTTT. Filled out from reference TRBV18 and TRBJ2-3, the complete variable domain reads NAGVMQNPRHLVRRRGQEARLRCSPMKGHSHVYWYRQLPEEGLKFMVYLQKENIIDESGMPKERFSAEFPKEGPSILRIQQVVRGDSAAYFCASSPALEREAQYFGPGTRLTVL.

V usage is TRBV19 and J usage is TRBJ1-2; TRBD1 is a possible D gene (6 bases). Germline V CDR1 and CDR2: LNHDA, SQIVND (reference sequence). This CDR3 has 15 residues. Trimming stripped 8 bases from V and 1 base from J, with 17 bases between. This chain's CDR3 is CASQSDGTLNYGYTF. The CDR3 DNA is TGTGCCAGTCAATCCGACGGGACACTTAACTATGGCTACACCTTC.

This clone appeared a single time. The chain carries TRBV7-5 and TRBJ2-2; the D segment call TRBD1 is taken from the table without a DNA check. TRBV7-5 represents a pseudogene. This CDR3 is built from 19 residues. The CDR3 protein is CARSLANVPGQGVTGELFF. CDR3 DNA: TGTGCCAGAAGCTTAGCGAACGTTCCGGGACAGGGGGTCACCGGGGAGCTGTTTTTT.

This clone was counted only a few times. The CDR3 DNA follows: TGTGCCAGCAGTTACTCCAGGGTTTACACTGAAGCTTTCTTT. This gives the protein CASSYSRVYTEAFF. V usage is TRBV6-5 and J usage is TRBJ1-1; perhaps TRBD1 as D (5 bases). Trimming removed 0 bases from V and 3 bases from J, with 8 bases in between. Germline CDR1 is MNHEY and CDR2 is SVGAGI. The CDR3 has 14 residues.

This rearrangement joins TRBV18 to TRBJ2-2; 10 bases map to TRBD2. V lost 3 bases, J lost 3 bases, and 1 base stayed unmatched. This CDR3 contains 15 residues. Germline CDR1 is KGHSH and CDR2 is LQKENI. The CDR3, as DNA: TGTGCCAGCTCACCCCTAGCGGGGGACACCGGGGAGCTGTTTTTT. Protein sequence: CASSPLAGDTGELFF.

This clone showed up just a few times. J is TRBJ1-2 and V is TRBV3-1 (or the pseudogene TRBV3-2); D is possibly TRBD1 (5 bases). This CDR3 contains 14 residues. From germline, CDR1 is LGHDT and CDR2 YNNKEL (reference sequence). V was clipped by 1 base and J by 5 bases, with 11 bases between them. This CDR3 reads CASSQGPAGYGYTF. The CDR3 nucleotides read TGTGCCAGCAGCCAAGGCCCTGCAGGGTATGGCTACACCTTC.

The chain combines TRBV9 with TRBJ1-1, with 8 bases identical to TRBD1. Germline CDR1 and CDR2: SGDLS and YYNGEE. The V segment lost 0 bases and the J segment 8 bases; nucleotides outside the gene matches: 6. The CDR3 has 14 residues. This chain's CDR3 is CASSVGSRGQEAFF. The DNA for the CDR3 is TGTGCCAGCAGCGTAGGGAGCAGGGGGCAAGAAGCTTTCTTT.

The chain couples TRBV7-2 to TRBJ2-7; 8 bases align to TRBD2. V shed 8 bases, J shed 3 bases, and the junction held 6 bases outside the gene matches. In germline, CDR1 is SGHTA, CDR2 FQGNSA. The CDR3 covers 13 residues. This chain's CDR3 is CASGTRGGYEQYF. The CDR3 nucleotides are TGTGCCAGCGGGACTAGGGGTGGCTACGAGCAGTACTTC.

The rearrangement joins TRBV29-1 to TRBJ2-5, with D maybe TRBD2 (5 bases). Germline loops: CDR1 SQVTM, CDR2 ANQGSEA. The length of the CDR3 is 13 residues. Trimming took 7 bases from V and 5 from J, leaving 17 bases between them. The CDR3 DNA is TGCAGCGCCCGGAGGAGCGAGGGTGAGACCCAGTACTTC. The encoded protein is CSARRSEGETQYF.

This clone was observed once. The V call is TRBV3-1 (or the pseudogene TRBV3-2), the J call TRBJ2-7; 8 bases fit TRBD2. This CDR3 contains 15 residues. J was trimmed by 2 bases and V by 4 bases; bases with no gene match: 7. From germline, CDR1 is LGHDT and CDR2 YNNKEL (reference sequence). The CDR3 DNA is TGTGCCAGCAGCCCGCCCCGGGGGGGAGCCTACGAGCAGTACTTC. Its translation is CASSPPRGGAYEQYF.